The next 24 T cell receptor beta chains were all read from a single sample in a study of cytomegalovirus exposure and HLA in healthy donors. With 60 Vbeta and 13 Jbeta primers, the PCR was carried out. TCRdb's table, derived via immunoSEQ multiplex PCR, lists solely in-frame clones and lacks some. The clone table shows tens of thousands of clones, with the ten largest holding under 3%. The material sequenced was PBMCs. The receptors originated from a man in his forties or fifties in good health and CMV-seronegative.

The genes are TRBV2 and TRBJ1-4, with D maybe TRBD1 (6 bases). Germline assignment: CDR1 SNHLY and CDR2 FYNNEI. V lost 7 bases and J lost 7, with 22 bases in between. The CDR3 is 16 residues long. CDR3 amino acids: CASTGGGARNFEKLFF. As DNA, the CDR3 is TGTGCCAGCACGGGGGGCGGGGCAAGGAACTTTGAAAAACTGTTTTTT.

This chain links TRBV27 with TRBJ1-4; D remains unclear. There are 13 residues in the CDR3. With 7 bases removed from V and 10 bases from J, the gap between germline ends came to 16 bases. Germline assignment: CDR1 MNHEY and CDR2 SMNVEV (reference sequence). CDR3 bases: TGTGCCAGCACACAAGGCCGAGAGGGAAAACTGTTTTTT. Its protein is CASTQGREGKLFF.

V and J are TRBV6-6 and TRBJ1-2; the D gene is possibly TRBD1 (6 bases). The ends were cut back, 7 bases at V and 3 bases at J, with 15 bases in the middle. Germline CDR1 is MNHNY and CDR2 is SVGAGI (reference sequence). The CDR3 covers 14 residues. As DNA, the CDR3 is TGTGCCAGCATCCCGGGGAAGGGGGACTATGGCTACACCTTC. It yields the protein CASIPGKGDYGYTF.

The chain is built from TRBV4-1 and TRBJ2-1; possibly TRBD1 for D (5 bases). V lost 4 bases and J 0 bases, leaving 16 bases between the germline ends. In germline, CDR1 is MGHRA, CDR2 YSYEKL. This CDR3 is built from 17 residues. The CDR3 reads CASSLRESISSYNEQFF. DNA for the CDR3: TGCGCCAGCAGCCTCAGGGAAAGCATCAGCTCCTACAATGAGCAGTTCTTC.

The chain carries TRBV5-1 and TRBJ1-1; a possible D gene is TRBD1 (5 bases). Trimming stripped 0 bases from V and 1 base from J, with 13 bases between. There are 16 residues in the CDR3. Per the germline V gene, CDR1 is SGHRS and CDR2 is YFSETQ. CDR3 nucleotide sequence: TGCGCCAGCAGCTTGGAAGGTCAGGGCTGGAACACTGAAGCTTTCTTT. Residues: CASSLEGQGWNTEAFF.

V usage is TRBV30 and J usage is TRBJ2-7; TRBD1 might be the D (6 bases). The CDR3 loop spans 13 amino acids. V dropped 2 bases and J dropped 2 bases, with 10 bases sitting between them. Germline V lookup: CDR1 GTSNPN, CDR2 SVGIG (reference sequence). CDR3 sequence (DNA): TGTGCCTGGAGTCGGACAGAGCCCTACGAGCAGTACTTC. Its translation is CAWSRTEPYEQYF.

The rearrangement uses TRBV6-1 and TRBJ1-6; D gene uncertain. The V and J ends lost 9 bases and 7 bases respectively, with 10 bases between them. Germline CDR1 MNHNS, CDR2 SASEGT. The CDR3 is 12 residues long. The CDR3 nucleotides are TGTGCCAGTACAGTTTGGAATTCACCCCTCCACTTT. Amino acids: CASTVWNSPLHF.

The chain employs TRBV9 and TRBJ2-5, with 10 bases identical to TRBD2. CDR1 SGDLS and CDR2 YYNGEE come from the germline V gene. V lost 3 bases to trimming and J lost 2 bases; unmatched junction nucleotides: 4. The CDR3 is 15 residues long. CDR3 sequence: CASSGSGGPQETQYF. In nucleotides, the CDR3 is TGTGCCAGCAGCGGTAGCGGGGGGCCTCAAGAGACCCAGTACTTC.

Here the CDR3 DNA reads TGTGCCAGCAGTGGACAGAGCTCCTACGAGCAGTACTTC. This gives the protein CASSGQSSYEQYF. This chain joins TRBV6-1 and TRBJ2-7, with a possible D match to TRBD1 (5 bases). The length of the CDR3 is 13 residues. V lost 4 bases, J lost 0 bases, and 7 bases lay in between. The germline CDR1 and CDR2 sequences are MNHNS and SASEGT.

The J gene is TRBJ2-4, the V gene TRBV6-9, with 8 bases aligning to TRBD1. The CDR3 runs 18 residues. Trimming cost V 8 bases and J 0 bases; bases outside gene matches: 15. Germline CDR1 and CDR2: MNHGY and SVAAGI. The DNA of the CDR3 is TGTGCCAGCGAAGAGGACAGGGAAGACAACCTAGCCAAAAACATTCAGTACTTC. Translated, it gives CASEEDREDNLAKNIQYF.

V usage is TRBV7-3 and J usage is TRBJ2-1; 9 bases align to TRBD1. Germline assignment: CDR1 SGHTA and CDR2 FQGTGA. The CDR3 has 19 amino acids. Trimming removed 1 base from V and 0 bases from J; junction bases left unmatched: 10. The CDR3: CASSLRKTGQGSSYNEQFF. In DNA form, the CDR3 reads TGTGCCAGCAGCTTAAGGAAAACGGGACAGGGCAGCTCCTACAATGAGCAGTTCTTC.

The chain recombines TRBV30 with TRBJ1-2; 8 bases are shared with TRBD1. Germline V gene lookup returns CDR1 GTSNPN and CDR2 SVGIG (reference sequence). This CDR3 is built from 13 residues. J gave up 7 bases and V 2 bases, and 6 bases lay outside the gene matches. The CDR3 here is CAWSQGAGSGYTF. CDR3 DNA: TGTGCCTGGAGTCAGGGGGCCGGAAGTGGCTACACCTTC.

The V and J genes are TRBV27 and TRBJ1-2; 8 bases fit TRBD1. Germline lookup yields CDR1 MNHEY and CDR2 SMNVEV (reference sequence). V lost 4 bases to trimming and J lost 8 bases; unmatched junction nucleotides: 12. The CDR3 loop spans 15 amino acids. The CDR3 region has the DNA TGTGCCAGCAGTTCCTCCGGACAGGGAGGGGGCGGCTACACCTTC. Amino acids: CASSSSGQGGGGYTF.

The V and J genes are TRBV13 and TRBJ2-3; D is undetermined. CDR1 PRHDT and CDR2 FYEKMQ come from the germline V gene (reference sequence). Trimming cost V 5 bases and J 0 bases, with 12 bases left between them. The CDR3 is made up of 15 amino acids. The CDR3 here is CASSLRYPSTDTQYF. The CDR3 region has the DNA TGTGCCAGCAGCCTCCGCTATCCTAGCACAGATACGCAGTATTTT.

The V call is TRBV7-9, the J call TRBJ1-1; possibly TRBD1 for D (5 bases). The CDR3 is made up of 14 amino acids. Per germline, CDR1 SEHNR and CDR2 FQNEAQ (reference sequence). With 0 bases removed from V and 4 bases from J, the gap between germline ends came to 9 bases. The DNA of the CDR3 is TGTGCCAGCAGCTTAGCCCAGGGAGGCACTGAAGCTTTCTTT. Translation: CASSLAQGGTEAFF.

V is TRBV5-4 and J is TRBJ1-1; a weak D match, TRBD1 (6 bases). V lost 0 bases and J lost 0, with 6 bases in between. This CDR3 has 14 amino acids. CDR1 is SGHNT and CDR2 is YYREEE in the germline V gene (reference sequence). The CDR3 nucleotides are TGTGCCAGCAGCTTGGACAGGGTGAACACTGAAGCTTTCTTT. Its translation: CASSLDRVNTEAFF.

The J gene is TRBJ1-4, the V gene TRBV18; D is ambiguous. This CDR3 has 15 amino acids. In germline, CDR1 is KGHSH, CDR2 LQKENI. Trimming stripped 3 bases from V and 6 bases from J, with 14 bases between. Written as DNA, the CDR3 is TGTGCCAGCTCACCCGCCGGGGATCTGTATGAAAAACTGTTTTTT. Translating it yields CASSPAGDLYEKLFF.

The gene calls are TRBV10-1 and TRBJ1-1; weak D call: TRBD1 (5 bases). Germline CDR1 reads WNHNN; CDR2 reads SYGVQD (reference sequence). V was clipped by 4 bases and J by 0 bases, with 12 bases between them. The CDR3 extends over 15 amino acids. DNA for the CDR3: TGCGCCAGCAGTGGGAGGGGAGGATTGAACACTGAAGCTTTCTTT. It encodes CASSGRGGLNTEAFF.

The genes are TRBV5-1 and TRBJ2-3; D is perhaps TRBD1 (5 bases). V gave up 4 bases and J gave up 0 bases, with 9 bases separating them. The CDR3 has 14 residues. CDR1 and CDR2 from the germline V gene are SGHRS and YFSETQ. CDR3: CASSQQDSTDTQYF. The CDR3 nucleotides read TGCGCCAGCAGCCAACAGGACAGCACAGATACGCAGTATTTT.

DNA of the CDR3: TGTGCCAGCAGGAATAGGCTTTTGACAAAGGGAGGGAGTCTCGGCTACACCTTC. It yields the protein CASRNRLLTKGGSLGYTF. The V call is TRBV28, the J call TRBJ1-2; D unclear. The CDR3 is made up of 18 amino acids. Germline V gives CDR1 MDHEN, CDR2 SYDVKM. V was pared by 6 bases and J by 8 bases, with 31 bases between.

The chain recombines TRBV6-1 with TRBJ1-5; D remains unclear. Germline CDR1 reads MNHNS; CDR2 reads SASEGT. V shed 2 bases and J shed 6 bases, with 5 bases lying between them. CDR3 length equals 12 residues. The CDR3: CASSESSQPQHF. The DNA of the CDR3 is TGTGCCAGCAGTGAAAGCTCTCAGCCCCAGCATTTT.

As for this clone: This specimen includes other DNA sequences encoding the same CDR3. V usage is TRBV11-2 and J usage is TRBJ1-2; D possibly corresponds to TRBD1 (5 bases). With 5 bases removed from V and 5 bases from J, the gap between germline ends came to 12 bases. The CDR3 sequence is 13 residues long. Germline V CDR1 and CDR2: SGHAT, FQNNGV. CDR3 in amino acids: CASSPGSNYGYTF. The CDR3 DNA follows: TGTGCCAGCAGCCCAGGGTCGAATTATGGCTACACCTTC.

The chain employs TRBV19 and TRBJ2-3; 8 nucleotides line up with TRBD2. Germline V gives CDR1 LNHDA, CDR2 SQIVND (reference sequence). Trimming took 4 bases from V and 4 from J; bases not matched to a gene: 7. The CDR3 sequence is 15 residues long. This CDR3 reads CASSTSGGGSDTQYF. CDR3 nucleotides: TGTGCCAGTAGTACGAGCGGGGGAGGGTCAGATACGCAGTATTTT. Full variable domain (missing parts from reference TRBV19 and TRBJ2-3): DGGITQSPKYLFRKEGQNVTLSCEQNLNHDAMYWYRQDPGQGLRLIYYSQIVNDFQKGDIAEGYSVSREKKESFPLTVTSAQKNPTAFYLCASSTSGGGSDTQYFGPGTRLTVL.

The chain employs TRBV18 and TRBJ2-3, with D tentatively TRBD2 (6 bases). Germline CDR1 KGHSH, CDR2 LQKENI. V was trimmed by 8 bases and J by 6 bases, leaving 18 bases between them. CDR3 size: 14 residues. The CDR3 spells CASQRASETDTQYF. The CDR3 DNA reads TGTGCCAGCCAGCGGGCGTCAGAAACCGATACGCAGTATTTT.